This note documents a single T cell receptor (beta chain) sequence. The antigen is not known. The table came from immunoSEQ multiplex PCR; TCRdb's copy has only in-frame clones and leaves some out. The sample shows about 24,000 clones, 81% of them seen only once. This sample stems from a study of vaccination effects on CD4 cells after COVID-19. V was trimmed by 0 bases and J by 13 bases, leaving 20 bases between them. CDR1 SGDLS and CDR2 YYNGEE come from the germline V gene. The CDR3 runs to 15 residues. Prior to sequencing, the ViraFEST assay stimulated PBMC with viral peptide pools, which expanded the antigen-specific CD4+ T cells. Following a roughly 11-day culture, CD4+ T cells were purified. The vaccine given was either BNT162b2 or mRNA-1273, in two doses. None of these healthy vaccinees had been infected with SARS-CoV-2 before vaccination.

Sequencing used CD4+ T cells from PBMCs cultured with SARS-CoV-2 spike peptides, obtained after COVID-19 vaccination. The chain employs TRBV9 and TRBJ2-1; D is perhaps TRBD1 or TRBD2 (6 bases each). The clonotype comes from a human donor who received a COVID-19 vaccine. Some clones in this sample may be carry-over from other donors' samples. CDR3 loop: CASSVEGLWGAYQFF. CDR3 in DNA: TGTGCCAGCAGCGTAGAGGGTCTTTGGGGGGCCTACCAGTTCTTC.